The 14 T cell receptor beta chains listed next were all sequenced from one sample in a study of technical replicates of blood from several donors. Sequencing was performed with immunoSEQ multiplex PCR; in TCRdb, only in-frame clones are kept and a portion is missing. The sample yields roughly 80,000 clones, roughly 90% seen once. Sample: T cells isolated from PBMCs. The receptors derive from a human donor in good health.

This clone came up once. The CDR3 DNA is TGCAGCGCCCCGGGACAGACCTCAGAAGCTTTCTTT. It specifies CSAPGQTSEAFF. The chain employs TRBV29-1 and TRBJ1-1; TRBD1 matches 7 bases. Germline CDR1 SQVTM, CDR2 ANQGSEA. The ends lost 7 bases at V and 8 bases at J; junction bases unmatched: 10. The CDR3 covers 12 residues.

This chain connects TRBV28 to TRBJ2-7; D is possibly TRBD2 (6 bases). This CDR3 contains 13 residues. Germline CDR1 MDHEN, CDR2 SYDVKM. The V end was cut by 10 bases, the J end by 6 bases, with 19 bases between. The DNA for the CDR3 is TGTGCCACCAGATCGGAGGGGATCGGCGAGCAGTACTTC. This sequence encodes CATRSEGIGEQYF. Using reference TRBV28 and TRBJ2-7 for the parts outside the CDR3, the full variable domain is DVKVTQSSRYLVKRTGEKVFLECVQDMDHENMFWYRQDPGLGLRLIYFSYDVKMKEKGDIPEGYSVSREKKERFSLILESASTNQTSMYLCATRSEGIGEQYFGPGTRLTVT.

This rearrangement joins TRBV9 to TRBJ2-7; possible D gene TRBD2, 5 bases. This CDR3 has 15 residues. Germline assignment: CDR1 SGDLS and CDR2 YYNGEE. The germline V and J ends were trimmed by 4 bases and 9 bases, with 23 bases remaining between them. The DNA of the CDR3 is TGTGCCAGCAGCCCTCACCTATGGGCGGGCCTAGGGCAGTACTTC. Amino acid sequence: CASSPHLWAGLGQYF.

This rearrangement joins TRBV10-3 to TRBJ1-3; 7 bases align to TRBD1. CDR3 length: 16 amino acids. J was trimmed by 4 bases and V by 8 bases; bases with no gene match: 14. Germline V gene data show CDR1 as ENHRY and CDR2 as SYGVKD. The DNA of the CDR3 is TGTGCCATCGATAACGGACAGGCGTCCTTGGGAAACACCATATATTTT. Encoded protein: CAIDNGQASLGNTIYF.

This chain uses TRBV5-4 with TRBJ1-4, with D perhaps TRBD1 (6 bases). V dropped 4 bases and J dropped 6 bases, with 13 bases sitting between them. This CDR3 contains 14 residues. Germline values: CDR1 SGHNT, CDR2 YYREEE (reference sequence). This CDR3 reads CASSLDRLDEKLFF. The CDR3 DNA reads as TGTGCCAGCAGCCTTGACAGGCTTGATGAAAAACTGTTTTTT.

This chain connects TRBV6-4 to TRBJ1-1, with D tentatively TRBD1 (6 bases). Germline lookup yields CDR1 MRHNA and CDR2 SNTAGT. The V end was cut by 6 bases, the J end by 3 bases, with 14 bases between. The length of the CDR3 is 14 residues. This chain's CDR3 is CASSRGHGDTEAFF. The CDR3 DNA sequence: TGTGCCAGCAGCCGGGGACACGGTGACACTGAAGCTTTCTTT.

The chain joins TRBV14 to TRBJ1-3; the D is unclear. V shed 0 bases and J shed 0 bases, with 21 bases lying between them. The CDR3 runs 20 residues. Germline V gene lookup returns CDR1 SGHDN and CDR2 FVKESK. The CDR3 bases are TGTGCCAGCAGCCAAGATCGGCTCACAGACATTAAGAGCTCTGGAAACACCATATATTTT. Encoded protein: CASSQDRLTDIKSSGNTIYF.

The chain joins TRBV19 to TRBJ1-1; D remains ambiguous. Trimming removed 1 base from V and 4 bases from J, with 7 bases in between. CDR3 length: 13 amino acids. Germline loops: CDR1 LNHDA, CDR2 SQIVND (reference sequence). The CDR3: CASSIGAITEAFF. DNA of the CDR3: TGTGCCAGTAGTATAGGGGCTATCACTGAAGCTTTCTTT.

CDR3 residues: CASSLTGTGGETQYF. The CDR3 nucleotides read TGTGCCAGCTCACTGACTGGGACAGGGGGTGAGACCCAGTACTTC. The rearrangement joins TRBV18 to TRBJ2-5; TRBD1 matches at 11 bases. Losses at the gene ends were 4 bases for V and 5 bases for J; bases not matched to a gene: 6. In germline, CDR1 is KGHSH, CDR2 LQKENI. This CDR3 has 15 residues.

CDR3 loop: CASRGQETYGYTF. DNA of the CDR3: TGTGCCAGCAGGGGACAGGAGACCTATGGCTACACCTTC. This chain links TRBV6-1 with TRBJ1-2, with 8 positions matching TRBD1. Trimming removed 6 bases from V and 4 bases from J; junction bases left unmatched: 4. The germline gives CDR1 MNHNS, CDR2 SASEGT. This CDR3 spans 13 amino acids.

The chain's CDR3 is CASSEMGQGTEAFF. Here the CDR3 DNA reads TGTGCCAGCAGTGAAATGGGACAGGGCACTGAAGCTTTCTTT. The rearrangement joins TRBV2 to TRBJ1-1; 9 bases fit TRBD1. The CDR3 has 14 residues. J gave up 4 bases and V 2 bases, and 2 bases lay outside the gene matches. The germline CDR1 and CDR2 sequences are SNHLY and FYNNEI. Filled out from reference TRBV2 and TRBJ1-1, the complete variable domain reads EPEVTQTPSHQVTQMGQEVILRCVPISNHLYFYWYRQILGQKVEFLVSFYNNEISEKSEIFDDQFSVERPDGSNFTLKIRSTKLEDSAMYFCASSEMGQGTEAFFGQGTRLTVV.

The chain is built from TRBV27 and TRBJ1-5, with D possibly being TRBD1 (5 bases). V lost 5 bases, J lost 3 bases, and 11 bases lay in between. Germline assignment: CDR1 MNHEY and CDR2 SMNVEV (reference sequence). The CDR3 is 14 residues long. The CDR3 bases are TGTGCCAGCAGTACCCAGGGCTTCAATCAGCCCCAGCATTTT. Translation gives CASSTQGFNQPQHF.

This clone was recorded only once. The DNA of the CDR3 is TGTGCCAGCGGCCGTGGTAGCAATCAGCCCCAGCATTTT. This sequence encodes CASGRGSNQPQHF. V usage is TRBV6-1 and J usage is TRBJ1-5, with D hard to call. This CDR3 has 13 residues. Germline V gene lookup returns CDR1 MNHNS and CDR2 SASEGT. V lost 8 bases, J lost 0 bases, and 8 bases lay in between.

The V and J genes are TRBV29-1 and TRBJ2-7; D is undetermined. Germline V gene data show CDR1 as SQVTM and CDR2 as ANQGSEA. V was cut by 7 bases and J by 2 bases, with 9 bases left in between. CDR3 length: 11 amino acids. The CDR3 bases are TGCAGCGCTGTCACAACCTACGAGCAGTACTTC. Protein product: CSAVTTYEQYF.